Sequencing of this TCR beta chain was carried out in a study of blood T cells in healthy people across ages. A second PCR, run for about 7 to 11 cycles, used a sample-barcoded 5' primer plus a J-beta primer mix. A tag from a template-switch adaptor with 12 random nucleotides marked each cDNA molecule. TCRdb used MiXCR to reprocess the 5' RACE reads, holding one entry per CDR3 protein. The profile shows 540,000 or so distinct CDR3 sequences, approximately 30% of them singletons. V trimming: 5 bases; J trimming: 8 bases; junction bases outside the gene matches: 8. Germline CDR1 is SGHTA and CDR2 is FQGNSA. The CDR3 consists of 13 residues.

This sequence joins TRBV7-2 and TRBJ1-1; 7 bases line up with TRBD1. The sequence came from a woman aged 70-85 years in good health. Sequenced material: blood. Written as DNA, the CDR3 is TGTGCCAGCAGCCGAAGCGTGGGACAGGAAGCTTTCTTT. Encoded protein: CASSRSVGQEAFF.